This TCR beta chain is drawn from a study of T cells in Graves' hyperthyroidism and ophthalmopathy. About the research overall: Peripheral blood draws took place at initial diagnosis, ahead of any treatment.

Diagnoses rested on clinical symptoms, serum thyroxine and TRAb, thyroid ultrasound and orbital computed tomography. What was amplified from RNA transcripts were TCR beta CDR3 regions. Primed by the HTBI set, a first-round RT-PCR was run on the TCR CDR3. TCRdb re-derived calls from the multiplex PCR reads in MiXCR, one entry per CDR3 protein. The table has some 550,000 distinct CDR3 sequences, approximately 16% seen once; the top ten hold around 3.5%. Looked up from germline, CDR1 is MGHRA and CDR2 is YSYEKL. The length of the CDR3 is 13 residues. Trimming pared 3 bases from V and 7 bases from J, leaving 10 bases between.

The genes are TRBV4-1 and TRBJ1-5, with unresolved D. The receptor was derived from a woman in her thirties or forties with Graves' ophthalmopathy. The sample was blood. The CDR3 nucleotides are TGCGCCAGCAGCCAGGGCTTTCGGCAGCCCCAGCATTTT. The encoded protein is CASSQGFRQPQHF.